The 7 T cell receptor beta chains presented below share a single source sample, sequenced in a study of blood T cell repertoires in COVID-19. Profiled with immunoSEQ multiplex PCR; TCRdb holds only in-frame clones, not every one. The sample records around 250,000 clones, about 86% being singletons. Sequenced material: peripheral blood. Receptors originate from a man aged 45-65 years with active or convalescent COVID-19.

The chain carries TRBV6-1 and TRBJ2-5, with D possibly being TRBD2 (5 bases). Germline values: CDR1 MNHNS, CDR2 SASEGT. CDR3 length equals 14 residues. The V and J ends lost 2 bases and 7 bases respectively, with 14 bases between them. The CDR3 sequence: CASSELASRGTQYF. For the CDR3, the DNA is TGTGCCAGCAGTGAATTGGCTTCACGGGGGACCCAGTACTTC.

This chain joins TRBV5-1 and TRBJ2-5, with D tentatively TRBD2 (6 bases). Germline assignment: CDR1 SGHRS and CDR2 YFSETQ. V was trimmed by 2 bases and J by 5 bases, leaving 13 bases between them. The CDR3 sequence is 14 residues long. The CDR3 here is CASSLRAEGETQYF. As DNA, the CDR3 is TGCGCCAGCAGCTTAAGGGCGGAGGGGGAGACCCAGTACTTC.

The chain carries TRBV6-6 and TRBJ1-5; D remains ambiguous. Trimming shortened V by 4 bases and J by 1 base, and 8 bases separated the two germline ends. CDR1 is MNHNY and CDR2 is SVGAGI in the germline V gene (reference sequence). The CDR3 has 14 residues. The CDR3 protein is CASSSGDSNQPQHF. CDR3 DNA: TGTGCCAGCAGTTCAGGTGACAGCAATCAGCCCCAGCATTTT.

The chain combines TRBV29-1 with TRBJ2-3; possible D gene TRBD1, 6 bases. The CDR3 runs to 14 residues. The ends were cut back, 4 bases at V and 0 bases at J, with 11 bases in the middle. CDR1 SQVTM and CDR2 ANQGSEA come from the germline V gene. CDR3 in amino acids: CSVVQGLSTDTQYF. DNA for the CDR3: TGCAGCGTTGTACAGGGCCTGAGCACAGATACGCAGTATTTT.

Here the CDR3 DNA reads TGTGCCAGCTCACTCGGGACAGCCTCTGGAAACACCATATATTTT. Encoded protein: CASSLGTASGNTIYF. The gene calls are TRBV18 and TRBJ1-3, with 7 bases matching TRBD1. V shed 4 bases and J 0 bases; nucleotides not matched to a gene: 3. Germline V gives CDR1 KGHSH, CDR2 LQKENI. This CDR3 has 15 amino acids.

The V and J genes are TRBV11-3 and TRBJ1-3, with TRBD1 as a possible D gene (6 bases). Trimming pared 4 bases from V and 3 bases from J, leaving 13 bases between. The CDR3 is 15 residues long. Germline V CDR1 and CDR2: SGHNT, YENEEA. This CDR3 is CASSSTGSGGNTIYF. CDR3 bases: TGTGCCAGCAGCTCTACAGGGTCGGGTGGAAACACCATATATTTT.

The V and J genes are TRBV29-1 and TRBJ1-1; TRBD1 might be the D (6 bases). This CDR3 contains 14 residues. CDR1 is SQVTM, CDR2 ANQGSEA, per germline. Trimming took 2 bases from V and 7 from J, leaving 17 bases between them. The CDR3 region has the DNA TGCAGCGTTGAAAGGGGCAGGCAAGGGGGTGAAGCTTTCTTT. Encoded protein: CSVERGRQGGEAFF. Supplemented by reference TRBV29-1 and TRBJ1-1, the full variable domain reads SAVISQKPSRDICQRGTSLTIQCQVDSQVTMMFWYRQQPGQSLTLIATANQGSEATYESGFVIDKFPISRPNLTFSTLTVSNMSPEDSSIYLCSVERGRQGGEAFFGQGTRLTVV.